This TCR beta chain was captured by sequencing in a study of CD8 T cells in ankylosing spondylitis. The study's findings and limits: A motif in TCR beta, a set of seven to nine highly homologous variants, appeared characteristic of ankylosing spondylitis blood.

Looked up from germline, CDR1 is SEHNR and CDR2 is FQNEAQ (reference sequence). With 5 bases clipped from V and 5 bases from J, the junction kept 6 bases outside the gene matches. The CDR3 spans 14 residues. Regarding this clonotype: Its target is unknown.

Quantitative barcoded 5'-RACE was used to prepare TCR beta libraries. TCRdb analysed the 5' RACE reads with MiXCR anew, one entry per CDR3 protein. The sample yields over 450,000 distinct CDR3 sequences, roughly 12% seen once. The chain is built from TRBV7-9 and TRBJ2-1, with TRBD1 identical over 7 bases. Sequencing was carried out using blood, either unsorted or a sorted T cell fraction (not recorded which). This receptor was obtained from a male donor with ankylosing spondylitis. The CDR3 sequence: CASSPTGSDNEQFF. For the CDR3, the DNA is TGTGCCAGCAGCCCGACAGGGTCCGACAATGAGCAGTTCTTC.